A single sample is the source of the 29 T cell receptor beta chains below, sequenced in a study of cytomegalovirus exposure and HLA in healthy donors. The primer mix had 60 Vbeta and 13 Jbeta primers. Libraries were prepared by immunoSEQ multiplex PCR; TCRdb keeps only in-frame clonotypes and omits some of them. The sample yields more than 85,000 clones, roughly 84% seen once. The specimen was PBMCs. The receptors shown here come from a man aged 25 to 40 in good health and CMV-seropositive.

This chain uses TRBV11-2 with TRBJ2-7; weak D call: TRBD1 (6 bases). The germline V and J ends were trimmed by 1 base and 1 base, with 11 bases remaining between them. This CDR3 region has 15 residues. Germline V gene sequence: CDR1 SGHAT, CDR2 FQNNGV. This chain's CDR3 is CASSLAGDGSYEQYF. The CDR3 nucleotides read TGTGCCAGCAGCTTAGCAGGGGATGGTTCCTACGAGCAGTACTTC.

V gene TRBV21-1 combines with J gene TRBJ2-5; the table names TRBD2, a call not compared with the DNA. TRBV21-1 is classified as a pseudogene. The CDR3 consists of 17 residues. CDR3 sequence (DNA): TGTGCCAGCAGCAAAGATTCTAGCGGGGGACGTCAAGAGACCCAGTACTTC. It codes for CASSKDSSGGRQETQYF.

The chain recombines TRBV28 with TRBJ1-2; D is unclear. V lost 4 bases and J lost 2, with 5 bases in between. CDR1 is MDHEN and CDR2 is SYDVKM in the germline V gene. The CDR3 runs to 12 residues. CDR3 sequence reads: CASSWQNYGYTF. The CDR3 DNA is TGTGCCAGCAGTTGGCAGAACTATGGCTACACCTTC.

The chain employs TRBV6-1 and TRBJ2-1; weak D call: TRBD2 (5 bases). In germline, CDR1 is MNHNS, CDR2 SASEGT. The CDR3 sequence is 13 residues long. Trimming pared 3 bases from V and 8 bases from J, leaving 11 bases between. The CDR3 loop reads CASSERDYDEQFF. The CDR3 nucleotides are TGTGCCAGCAGTGAGAGGGATTACGATGAGCAGTTCTTC.

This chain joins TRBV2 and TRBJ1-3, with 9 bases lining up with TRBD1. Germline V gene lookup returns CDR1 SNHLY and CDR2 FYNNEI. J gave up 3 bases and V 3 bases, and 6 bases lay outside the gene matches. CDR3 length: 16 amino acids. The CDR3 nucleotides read TGTGCCAGCAGTGAGACCAGGACAGGGGTTGGAAACACCATATATTTT. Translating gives CASSETRTGVGNTIYF.

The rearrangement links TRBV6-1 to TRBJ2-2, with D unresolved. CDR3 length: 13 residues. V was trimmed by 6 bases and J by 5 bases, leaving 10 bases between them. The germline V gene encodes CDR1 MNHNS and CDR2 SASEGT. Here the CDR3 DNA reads TGTGCCAGCAGAGCGAAGAGTACCGGGGAGCTGTTTTTT. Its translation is CASRAKSTGELFF.

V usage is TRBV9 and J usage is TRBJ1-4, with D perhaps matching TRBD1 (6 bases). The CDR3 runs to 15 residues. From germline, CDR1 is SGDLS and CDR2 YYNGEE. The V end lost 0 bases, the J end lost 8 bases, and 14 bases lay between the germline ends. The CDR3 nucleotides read TGTGCCAGCAGCGTAGCTGGCAGGGGTGGAGAAAAACTGTTTTTT. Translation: CASSVAGRGGEKLFF. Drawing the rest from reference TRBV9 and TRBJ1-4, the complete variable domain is DSGVTQTPKHLITATGQRVTLRCSPRSGDLSVYWYQQSLDQGLQFLIQYYNGEERAKGNILERFSAQQFPDLHSELNLSSLELGDSALYFCASSVAGRGGEKLFFGSGTQLSVL.

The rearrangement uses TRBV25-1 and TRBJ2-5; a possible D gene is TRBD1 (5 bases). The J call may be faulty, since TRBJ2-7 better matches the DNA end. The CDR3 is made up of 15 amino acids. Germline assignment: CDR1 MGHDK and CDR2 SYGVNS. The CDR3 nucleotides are TGTGCCAGCAGTGAAAATGGTGGGGCCCGATACGAGCAGTACTTC. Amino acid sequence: CASSENGGARYEQYF.

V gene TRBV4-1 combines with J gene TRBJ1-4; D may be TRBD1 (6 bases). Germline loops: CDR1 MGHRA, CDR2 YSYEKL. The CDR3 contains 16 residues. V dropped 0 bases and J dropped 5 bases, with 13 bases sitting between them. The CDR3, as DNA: TGCGCCAGCAGCCAAGATCGGTTAGGGGGAAATGAAAAACTGTTTTTT. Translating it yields CASSQDRLGGNEKLFF.

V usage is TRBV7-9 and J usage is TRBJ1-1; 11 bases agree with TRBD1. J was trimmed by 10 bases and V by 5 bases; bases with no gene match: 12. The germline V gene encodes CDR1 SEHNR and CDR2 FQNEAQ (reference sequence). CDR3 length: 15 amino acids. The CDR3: CASSPTTGQGASAFF. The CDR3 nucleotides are TGTGCCAGCAGCCCAACTACAGGACAGGGGGCCTCAGCTTTCTTT.

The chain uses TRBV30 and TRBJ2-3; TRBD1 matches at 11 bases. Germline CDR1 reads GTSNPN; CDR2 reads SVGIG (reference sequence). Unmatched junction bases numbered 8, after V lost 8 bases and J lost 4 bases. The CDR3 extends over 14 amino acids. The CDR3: CAGNLGQGADTQYF. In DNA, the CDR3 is TGTGCCGGGAACCTGGGACAGGGGGCAGATACGCAGTATTTT.

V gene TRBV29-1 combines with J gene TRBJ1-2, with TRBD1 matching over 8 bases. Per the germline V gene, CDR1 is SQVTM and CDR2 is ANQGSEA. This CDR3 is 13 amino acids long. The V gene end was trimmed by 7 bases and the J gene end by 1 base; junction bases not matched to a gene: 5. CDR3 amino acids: CSAQTGVNYGYTF. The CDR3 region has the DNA TGCAGCGCACAGACAGGGGTTAACTATGGCTACACCTTC.

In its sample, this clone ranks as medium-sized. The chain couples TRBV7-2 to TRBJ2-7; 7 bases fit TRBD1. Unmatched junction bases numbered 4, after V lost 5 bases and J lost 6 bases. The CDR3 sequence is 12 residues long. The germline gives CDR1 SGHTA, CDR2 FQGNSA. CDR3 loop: CASSPTGSEQYF. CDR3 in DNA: TGTGCCAGCAGCCCGACAGGGTCCGAGCAGTACTTC.

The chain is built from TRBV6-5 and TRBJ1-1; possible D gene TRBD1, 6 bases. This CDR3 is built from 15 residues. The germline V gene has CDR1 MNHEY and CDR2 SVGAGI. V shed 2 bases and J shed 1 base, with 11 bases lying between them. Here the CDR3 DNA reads TGTGCCAGCAGTTACGGTGGACAGCCGAACACTGAAGCTTTCTTT. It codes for CASSYGGQPNTEAFF.

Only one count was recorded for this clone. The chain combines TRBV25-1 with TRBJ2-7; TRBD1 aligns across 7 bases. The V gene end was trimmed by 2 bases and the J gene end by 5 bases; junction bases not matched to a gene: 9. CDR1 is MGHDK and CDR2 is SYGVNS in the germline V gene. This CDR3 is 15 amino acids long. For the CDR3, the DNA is TGTGCCAGCAGTGAAGTTGGACAGGACTTCCACGAGCAGTACTTC. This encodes CASSEVGQDFHEQYF.

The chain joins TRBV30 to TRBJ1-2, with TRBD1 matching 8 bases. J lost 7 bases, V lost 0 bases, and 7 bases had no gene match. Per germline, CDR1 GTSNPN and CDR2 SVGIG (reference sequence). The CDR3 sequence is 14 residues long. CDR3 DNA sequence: TGTGCCTGGAGTGTCAGGGGGCAGTTCTCTGGCTACACCTTC. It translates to CAWSVRGQFSGYTF.

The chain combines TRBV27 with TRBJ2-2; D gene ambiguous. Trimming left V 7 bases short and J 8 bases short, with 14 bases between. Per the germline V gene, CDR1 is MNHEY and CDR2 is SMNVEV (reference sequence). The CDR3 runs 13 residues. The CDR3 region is CASTSLVAGELFF. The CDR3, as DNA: TGTGCCAGCACCTCACTCGTCGCAGGGGAGCTGTTTTTT.

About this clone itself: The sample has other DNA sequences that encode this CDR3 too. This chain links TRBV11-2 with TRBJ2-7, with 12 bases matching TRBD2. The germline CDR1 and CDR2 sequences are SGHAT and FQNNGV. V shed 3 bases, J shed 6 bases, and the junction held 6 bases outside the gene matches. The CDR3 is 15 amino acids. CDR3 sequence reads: CASSLGASGGVEQYF. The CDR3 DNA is TGTGCCAGCAGCTTGGGGGCTAGCGGGGGGGTCGAGCAGTACTTC.

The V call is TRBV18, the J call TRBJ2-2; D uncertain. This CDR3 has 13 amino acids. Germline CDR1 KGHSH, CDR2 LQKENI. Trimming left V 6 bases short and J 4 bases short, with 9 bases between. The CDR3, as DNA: TGTGCCAGCTCCGAACTGATCACCGGGGAGCTGTTTTTT. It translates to CASSELITGELFF.

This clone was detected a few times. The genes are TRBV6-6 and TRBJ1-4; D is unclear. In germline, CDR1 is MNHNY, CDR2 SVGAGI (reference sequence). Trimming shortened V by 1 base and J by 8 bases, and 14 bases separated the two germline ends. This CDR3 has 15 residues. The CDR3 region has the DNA TGTGCCAGCAGTTACTATACCGGGATAGAGGAAAAACTGTTTTTT. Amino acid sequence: CASSYYTGIEEKLFF.

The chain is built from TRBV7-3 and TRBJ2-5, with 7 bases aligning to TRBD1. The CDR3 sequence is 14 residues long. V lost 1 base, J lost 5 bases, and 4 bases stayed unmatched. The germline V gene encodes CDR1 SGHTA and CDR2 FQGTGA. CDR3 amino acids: CASSLKAQGETQYF. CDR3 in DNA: TGTGCCAGCAGCTTAAAGGCACAGGGGGAGACCCAGTACTTC.

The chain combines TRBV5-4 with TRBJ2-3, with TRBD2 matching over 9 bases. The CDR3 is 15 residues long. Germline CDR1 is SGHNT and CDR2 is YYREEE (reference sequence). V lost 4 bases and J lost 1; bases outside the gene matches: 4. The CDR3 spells CASSPGLARTDTQYF. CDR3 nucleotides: TGTGCCAGCAGCCCAGGACTAGCGCGCACAGATACGCAGTATTTT.

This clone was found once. The CDR3 DNA follows: TGTGCCAAATCCATCGAAACAGGGGGCGCAGGATCCCTCCACTTT. This sequence encodes CAKSIETGGAGSLHF. V usage is TRBV2 and J usage is TRBJ1-6; 9 nucleotides align to TRBD1. CDR3 size: 15 residues. Germline-derived CDR1 and CDR2 are SNHLY and FYNNEI. After removal of 10 bases from V and 14 bases from J, the junction contained 18 bases not matched to a gene.

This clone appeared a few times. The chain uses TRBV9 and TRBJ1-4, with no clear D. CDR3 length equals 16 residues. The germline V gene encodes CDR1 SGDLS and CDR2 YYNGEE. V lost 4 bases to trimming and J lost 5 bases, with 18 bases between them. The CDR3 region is CASSPHVARGNEKLFF. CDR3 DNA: TGTGCCAGCAGCCCCCATGTTGCCCGGGGAAATGAAAAACTGTTTTTT.

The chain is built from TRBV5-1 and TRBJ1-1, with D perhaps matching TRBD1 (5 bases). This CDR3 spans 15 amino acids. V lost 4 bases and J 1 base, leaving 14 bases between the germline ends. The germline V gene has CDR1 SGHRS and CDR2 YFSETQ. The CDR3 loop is CASSGGGRRNTEAFF. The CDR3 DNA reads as TGCGCCAGCAGCGGGGGGGGACGTCGGAACACTGAAGCTTTCTTT.

The CDR3 DNA follows: TGTGCCAGCAGCCCACTAGGACAGGGAAAAAACATTCAGTACTTC. This translates into CASSPLGQGKNIQYF. The J gene is TRBJ2-4, the V gene TRBV11-3; 8 positions agree with TRBD1. In germline, CDR1 is SGHNT, CDR2 YENEEA. J was trimmed by 4 bases and V by 5 bases; bases with no gene match: 7. This CDR3 contains 15 residues.

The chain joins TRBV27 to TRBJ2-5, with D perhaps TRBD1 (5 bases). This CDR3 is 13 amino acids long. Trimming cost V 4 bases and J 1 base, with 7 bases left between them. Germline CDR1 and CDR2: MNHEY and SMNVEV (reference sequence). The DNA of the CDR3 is TGTGCCAGCAGTTGGGGCCCCCAAGAGACCCAGTACTTC. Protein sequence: CASSWGPQETQYF.

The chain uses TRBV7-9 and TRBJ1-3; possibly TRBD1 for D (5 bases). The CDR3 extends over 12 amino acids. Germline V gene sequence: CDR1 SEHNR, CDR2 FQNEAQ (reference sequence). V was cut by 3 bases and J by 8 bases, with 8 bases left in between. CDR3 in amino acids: CASSFLGDTIYF. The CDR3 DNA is TGTGCCAGCAGCTTTTTAGGGGACACCATATATTTT.

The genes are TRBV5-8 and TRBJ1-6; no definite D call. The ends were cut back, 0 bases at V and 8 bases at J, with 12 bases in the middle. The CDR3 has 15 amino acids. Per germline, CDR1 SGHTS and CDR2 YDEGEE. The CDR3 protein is CASSLGQDGYSPLHF. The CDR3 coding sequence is TGTGCCAGCAGCTTGGGGCAGGATGGGTATTCACCCCTCCACTTT. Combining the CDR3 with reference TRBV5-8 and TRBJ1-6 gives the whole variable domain EAGVTQSPTHLIKTRGQQATLRCSPISGHTSVYWYQQALGLGLQFLLWYDEGEERNRGNFPPRFSGRQFPNYSSELNVNALELEDSALYLCASSLGQDGYSPLHFGNGTRLTVT.